This T cell receptor beta chain is from a study of graft-versus-host responses after intestinal transplantation. At the level of the study: All recipients were transplanted with multivisceral, liver-intestinal, or isolated intestinal grafts. Tacrolimus plus steroids were given to all recipients for approximately 3 years, preceded by anti-thymocyte globulin induction. Study observations and caveats: Recipient marrow harbored GvH clones, some of which surfaced first in ileum or blood. The study associated peak circulating GvH clone levels with early post-transplant HvG declines.

Assay used: immunoSEQ multiplex PCR; TCRdb lists only in-frame clones, some missing. The sample records tens of thousands of clones, 89% being singletons. Processing of graft tissue released intraepithelial and lamina propria lymphocytes. Comment on this clone: The antigen remains unidentified.

The receptor was isolated from a human patient who received an intestinal transplant, so some T cells may come from the graft donor. The specimen comprised ileum tissue, sampled less than 400 days after transplant.

In nucleotides, the CDR3 is TGTGCCAGCAGCTCCCACGAGGGCTACGAGCAGTACTTC. This gives the protein CASSSHEGYEQYF. The chain links TRBV13 to TRBJ2-7; tentatively, D is TRBD2 (5 bases). The germline V and J ends were trimmed by 4 bases and 3 bases, with 10 bases remaining between them. The CDR3 runs 13 residues. The V gene's germline CDR1 is PRHDT and CDR2 FYEKMQ (reference sequence).